Here is one TCR beta chain with its context. V trimming: 6 bases; J trimming: 9 bases; junction bases outside the gene matches: 7. The CDR3 extends over 14 amino acids. The data stem from a study of CD8 T cells in Susac syndrome. RNA in amounts of roughly 0.5 to 1 ug was reverse transcribed with random hexamers. Amplification of TCR beta CDR3 spanned 54 Vbeta and 13 Jbeta via immunoSEQ multiplex PCR. From the immunoSEQ multiplex PCR reads, TCRdb called clonotypes with MiXCR, one entry per CDR3 protein. The table shows around 130,000 distinct CDR3 sequences, with about 90% occurring only once. Sequencing of TCR beta was undertaken in CD8+ and CD4+ T cells derived from blood. Negative isolation was applied to CD8+ and CD4+ T cells, and FACS enrichment was applied to TEMRA cells.

This chain uses TRBV12-3 or TRBV12-4 with TRBJ2-6; 8 bases are shared with TRBD1. This clonotype originated in a human donor with multiple sclerosis. Input material: CD8+ T cells from PBMCs. As DNA, the CDR3 is TGTGCCAGCAGATCTGGACAGGGTGTCAACGTCCTGACTTTC. Translating it yields CASRSGQGVNVLTF.